This T cell receptor (beta chain) was sequenced during a study of T cell changes during pregnancy in multiple sclerosis. Produced via immunoSEQ multiplex PCR; TCRdb's table is partial and in-frame only. The sample yields about 38,000 clones, around 90% seen once. The V segment lost 1 base and the J segment 4 bases; nucleotides outside the gene matches: 2. CDR1 is LNHDA and CDR2 is SQIVND in the germline V gene (reference sequence). This CDR3 spans 15 amino acids. This clonotype originated in a female donor with multiple sclerosis, enrolled in a pregnancy study. The gene calls are TRBV19 and TRBJ1-2; 11 bases fit TRBD1. The specimen comprised CD4+ T cells from peripheral blood mononuclear cells, sampled in the second trimester of pregnancy. CDR3 DNA sequence: TGTGCCAGTAGTATAGGGACAGGGGGCATCTATGGCTACACCTTC. It is translated as CASSIGTGGIYGYTF.